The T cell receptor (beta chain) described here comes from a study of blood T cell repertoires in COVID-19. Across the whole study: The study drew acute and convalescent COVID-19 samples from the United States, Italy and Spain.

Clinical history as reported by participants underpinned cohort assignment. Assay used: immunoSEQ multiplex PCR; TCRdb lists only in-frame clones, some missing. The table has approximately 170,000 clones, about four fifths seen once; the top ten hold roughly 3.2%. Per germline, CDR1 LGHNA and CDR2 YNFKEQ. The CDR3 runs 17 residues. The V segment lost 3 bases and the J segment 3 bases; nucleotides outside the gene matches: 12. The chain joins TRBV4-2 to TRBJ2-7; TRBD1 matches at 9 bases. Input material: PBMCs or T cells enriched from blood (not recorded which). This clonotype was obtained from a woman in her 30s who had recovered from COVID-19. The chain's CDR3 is CASSQAHSGTGHYEQYF. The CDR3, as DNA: TGTGCCAGCAGCCAGGCGCACTCCGGGACAGGGCACTACGAGCAGTACTTC.